This TCR beta chain appears in the sequencing data of a study of cytomegalovirus exposure and HLA in healthy donors. CDR1 is MNHEY, CDR2 SMNVEV, per germline (reference sequence). Germline trimming cut 0 bases from V and 1 base from J; bases unmatched to any gene: 4. There are 16 residues in the CDR3. PCR primers comprised 60 Vbeta and 13 Jbeta primers. Some clones are missing from TCRdb's copy, which holds only in-frame ones; the method was immunoSEQ multiplex PCR. The sample consists of about 280,000 clones, roughly 90% of them appearing once. The chain has TRBV27 and TRBJ2-7, with TRBD2 matching 9 bases. The clonotype was recovered from a woman aged 18-35 years in good health and CMV-seronegative. The sample taken for sequencing was PBMCs. Written as DNA, the CDR3 is TGTGCCAGCAGTTTATCTGGCGGGGGGGCATCCTACGAGCAGTACTTC. Amino acids: CASSLSGGGASYEQYF.